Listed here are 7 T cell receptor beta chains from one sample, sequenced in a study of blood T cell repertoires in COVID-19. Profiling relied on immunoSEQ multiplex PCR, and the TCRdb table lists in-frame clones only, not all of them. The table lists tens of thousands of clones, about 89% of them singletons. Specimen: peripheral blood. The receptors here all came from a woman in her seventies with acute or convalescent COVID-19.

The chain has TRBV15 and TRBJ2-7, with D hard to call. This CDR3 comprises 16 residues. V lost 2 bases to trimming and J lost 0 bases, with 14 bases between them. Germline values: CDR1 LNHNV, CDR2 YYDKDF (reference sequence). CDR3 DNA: TGTGCCACCAGCAGACGTGACTCCTGGAGCTCCTACGAGCAGTACTTC. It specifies CATSRRDSWSSYEQYF.

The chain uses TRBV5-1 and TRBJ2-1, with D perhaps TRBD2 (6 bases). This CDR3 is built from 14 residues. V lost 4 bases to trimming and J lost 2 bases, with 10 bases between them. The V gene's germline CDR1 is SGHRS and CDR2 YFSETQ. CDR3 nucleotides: TGCGCCAGCAGCGGGGTAGCGGCCTACAATGAGCAGTTCTTC. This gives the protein CASSGVAAYNEQFF.

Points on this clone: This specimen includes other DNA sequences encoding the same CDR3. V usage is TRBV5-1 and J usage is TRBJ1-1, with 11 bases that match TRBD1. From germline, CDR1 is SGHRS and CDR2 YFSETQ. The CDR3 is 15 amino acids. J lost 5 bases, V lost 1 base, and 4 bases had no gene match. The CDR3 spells CASSLPGQGGTEAFF. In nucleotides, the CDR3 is TGCGCCAGCAGCTTGCCGGGACAGGGGGGTACTGAAGCTTTCTTT.

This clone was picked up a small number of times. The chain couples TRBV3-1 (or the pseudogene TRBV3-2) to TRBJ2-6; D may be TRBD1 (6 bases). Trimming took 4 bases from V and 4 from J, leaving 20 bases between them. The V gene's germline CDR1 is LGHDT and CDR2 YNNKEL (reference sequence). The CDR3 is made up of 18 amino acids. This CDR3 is CASSRPLGAGPGANVLTF. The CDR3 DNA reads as TGTGCCAGCAGCCGCCCTTTGGGGGCGGGCCCAGGGGCCAACGTCCTGACTTTC.

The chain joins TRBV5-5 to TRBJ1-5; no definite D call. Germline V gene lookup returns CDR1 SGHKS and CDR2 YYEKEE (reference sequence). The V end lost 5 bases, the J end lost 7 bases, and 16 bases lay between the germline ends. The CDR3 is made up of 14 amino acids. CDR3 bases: TGTGCCAGCAGGCGCGGAGAGGCGAGACAGCCCCAGCATTTT. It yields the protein CASRRGEARQPQHF.

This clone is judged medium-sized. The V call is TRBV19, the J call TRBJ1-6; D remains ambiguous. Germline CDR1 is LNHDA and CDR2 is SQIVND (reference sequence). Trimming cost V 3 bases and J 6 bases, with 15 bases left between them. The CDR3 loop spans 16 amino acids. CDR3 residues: CASSIHPLTLNSPLHF. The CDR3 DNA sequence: TGTGCCAGTAGTATTCACCCACTCACCCTTAATTCACCCCTCCACTTT.

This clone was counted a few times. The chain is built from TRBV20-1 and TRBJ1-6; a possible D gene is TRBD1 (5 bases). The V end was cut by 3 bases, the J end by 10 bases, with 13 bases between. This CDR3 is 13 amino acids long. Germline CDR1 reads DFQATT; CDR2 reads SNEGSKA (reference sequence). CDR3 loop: CSASLREGSPLHF. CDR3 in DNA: TGCAGTGCTAGTCTCAGGGAAGGATCACCCCTCCACTTT.